Detailed here is one TCR beta chain. This sample was taken from a study of control samples from healthy donors and cancer patients. V was clipped by 5 bases and J by 0 bases; unmatched bases: 13. From germline, CDR1 is MDHEN and CDR2 SYDVKM. The CDR3 is 18 residues long. The protocol was immunoSEQ multiplex PCR, while the TCRdb copy is restricted to in-frame clones and leaves out a portion. The data contain a few thousand clones, 80% to 90% of them singletons. The sequence derives from a female donor with lung cancer. The genes are TRBV28 and TRBJ1-5; 7 bases map to TRBD1. What was sequenced was formalin-fixed, paraffin-embedded tissue. This chain's CDR3 is CASSRTGARGYSNQPQHF. Here the CDR3 DNA reads TGTGCCAGCAGTCGAACAGGGGCCCGGGGCTATAGCAATCAGCCCCAGCATTTT. Combining the CDR3 with reference TRBV28 and TRBJ1-5 gives the whole variable domain DVKVTQSSRYLVKRTGEKVFLECVQDMDHENMFWYRQDPGLGLRLIYFSYDVKMKEKGDIPEGYSVSREKKERFSLILESASTNQTSMYLCASSRTGARGYSNQPQHFGDGTRLSIL.